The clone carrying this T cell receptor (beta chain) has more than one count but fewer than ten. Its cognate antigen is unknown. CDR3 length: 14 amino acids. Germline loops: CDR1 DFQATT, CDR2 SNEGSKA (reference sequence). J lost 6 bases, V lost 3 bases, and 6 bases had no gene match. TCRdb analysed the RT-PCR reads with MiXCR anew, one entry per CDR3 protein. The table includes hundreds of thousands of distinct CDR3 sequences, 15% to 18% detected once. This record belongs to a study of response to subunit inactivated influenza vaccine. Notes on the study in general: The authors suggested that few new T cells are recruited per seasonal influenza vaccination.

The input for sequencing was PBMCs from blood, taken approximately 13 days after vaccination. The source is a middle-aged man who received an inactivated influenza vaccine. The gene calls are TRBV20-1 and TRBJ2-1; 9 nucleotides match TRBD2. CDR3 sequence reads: CSASAGTSRNEQFF. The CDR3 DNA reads TGCAGTGCTAGTGCCGGGACTAGCCGCAATGAGCAGTTCTTC.